The 5 T cell receptor beta chains below all came from one sample that was sequenced in a study of cytomegalovirus exposure and HLA in healthy donors. PCR amplification relied on 60 Vbeta primers (plus 13 Jbeta primers). Some clones are missing from TCRdb's copy, which holds only in-frame ones; the method was immunoSEQ multiplex PCR. Of some 180,000 clones in the sample, around 80% were seen once. Sequences were obtained from PBMCs. The receptors shown here come from a man between 35 and 55 years old in good health and CMV-seronegative.

This chain links TRBV5-3 with TRBJ2-3; TRBD2 agrees at 13 bases. TRBV5-3 is sorted into the ORF group, with uncertain function. Trimming cost V 4 bases and J 9 bases; bases outside gene matches: 14. The CDR3 is made up of 17 amino acids. The CDR3 bases are TGTGCCAGAAGCGAAGAGACTAGCGGGGGGTCCGCCTACACGCAGTATTTT. It specifies CARSEETSGGSAYTQYF.

The chain has TRBV7-8 and TRBJ2-2; TRBD1 might be the D (5 bases). CDR3 length: 15 amino acids. CDR1 SGHVS and CDR2 FQNEAQ come from the germline V gene. Trimming took 5 bases from V and 7 from J, leaving 17 bases between them. This CDR3 is CASSLDRTDGGELFF. The CDR3 DNA reads as TGTGCCAGCAGCCTAGACAGAACTGATGGCGGGGAGCTGTTTTTT.

This sequence joins TRBV28 and TRBJ2-2; D perhaps matches TRBD2 (5 bases). The CDR3 sequence is 15 residues long. Per the germline V gene, CDR1 is MDHEN and CDR2 is SYDVKM. Trimming removed 5 bases from V and 6 bases from J, with 16 bases in between. The CDR3 here is CASSASSEGPGELFF. Written as DNA, the CDR3 is TGTGCCAGCAGTGCCTCCTCCGAGGGCCCCGGGGAGCTGTTTTTT.

This chain uses TRBV7-6 with TRBJ1-6; the D gene is possibly TRBD1 (5 bases). The CDR3 sequence is 16 residues long. CDR1 and CDR2 from the germline V gene are SGHVS and FNYEAQ. V gave up 1 base and J gave up 10 bases, with 17 bases separating them. The CDR3 reads CASSLVGQGLGSPLHF. The CDR3 DNA sequence: TGTGCCAGCAGCTTAGTGGGGCAGGGCCTAGGGTCACCCCTCCACTTT. Full variable domain (remainder filled in from reference TRBV7-6 and TRBJ1-6): GAGVSQSPRYKVTKRGQDVALRCDPISGHVSLYWYRQALGQGPEFLTYFNYEAQQDKSGLPNDRFSAERPEGSISTLTIQRTEQRDSAMYRCASSLVGQGLGSPLHFGNGTRLTVT.

This rearrangement joins TRBV15 to TRBJ1-1, with D tentatively TRBD1 (5 bases). Trimming took 5 bases from V and 0 from J, leaving 10 bases between them. Germline lookup yields CDR1 LNHNV and CDR2 YYDKDF (reference sequence). There are 14 residues in the CDR3. The CDR3: CATSDRGVNTEAFF. DNA for the CDR3: TGTGCCACCAGCGATCGGGGGGTGAACACTGAAGCTTTCTTT.